This T cell receptor beta chain was profiled in a study of shared clonotypes between healthy human individuals. Study context: Donor composition was a couple of women and a few men, aged 18 to 49. Each donor's CD8 memory used one plate, CD8 naive two, each CD4 subset three.

Profiled with immunoSEQ multiplex PCR; TCRdb holds only in-frame clones, not every one. The data show about 1 million clones, with about three quarters seen just once and about 1.4% held by the top ten. Regarding the study as a whole: About 5% of naive CD4 clonotypes were shared across four donors.

The CDR3 has 12 residues. V dropped 6 bases and J dropped 14 bases, with 15 bases sitting between them. Germline CDR1 is SGDLS and CDR2 is YYNGEE. Note on this clone: What it binds is not known.

The chain carries TRBV9 and TRBJ1-6; a possible D gene is TRBD1 (5 bases). This receptor was taken from a man between 18 and 29 years old in good health. Material: memory CD4+ T cells sorted from blood. As for subset: CD45RA-negative fraction. CDR3 coding DNA: TGTGCCAGCAACGAGGTGGGGGGATCCCTCCACTTT. This gives the protein CASNEVGGSLHF.